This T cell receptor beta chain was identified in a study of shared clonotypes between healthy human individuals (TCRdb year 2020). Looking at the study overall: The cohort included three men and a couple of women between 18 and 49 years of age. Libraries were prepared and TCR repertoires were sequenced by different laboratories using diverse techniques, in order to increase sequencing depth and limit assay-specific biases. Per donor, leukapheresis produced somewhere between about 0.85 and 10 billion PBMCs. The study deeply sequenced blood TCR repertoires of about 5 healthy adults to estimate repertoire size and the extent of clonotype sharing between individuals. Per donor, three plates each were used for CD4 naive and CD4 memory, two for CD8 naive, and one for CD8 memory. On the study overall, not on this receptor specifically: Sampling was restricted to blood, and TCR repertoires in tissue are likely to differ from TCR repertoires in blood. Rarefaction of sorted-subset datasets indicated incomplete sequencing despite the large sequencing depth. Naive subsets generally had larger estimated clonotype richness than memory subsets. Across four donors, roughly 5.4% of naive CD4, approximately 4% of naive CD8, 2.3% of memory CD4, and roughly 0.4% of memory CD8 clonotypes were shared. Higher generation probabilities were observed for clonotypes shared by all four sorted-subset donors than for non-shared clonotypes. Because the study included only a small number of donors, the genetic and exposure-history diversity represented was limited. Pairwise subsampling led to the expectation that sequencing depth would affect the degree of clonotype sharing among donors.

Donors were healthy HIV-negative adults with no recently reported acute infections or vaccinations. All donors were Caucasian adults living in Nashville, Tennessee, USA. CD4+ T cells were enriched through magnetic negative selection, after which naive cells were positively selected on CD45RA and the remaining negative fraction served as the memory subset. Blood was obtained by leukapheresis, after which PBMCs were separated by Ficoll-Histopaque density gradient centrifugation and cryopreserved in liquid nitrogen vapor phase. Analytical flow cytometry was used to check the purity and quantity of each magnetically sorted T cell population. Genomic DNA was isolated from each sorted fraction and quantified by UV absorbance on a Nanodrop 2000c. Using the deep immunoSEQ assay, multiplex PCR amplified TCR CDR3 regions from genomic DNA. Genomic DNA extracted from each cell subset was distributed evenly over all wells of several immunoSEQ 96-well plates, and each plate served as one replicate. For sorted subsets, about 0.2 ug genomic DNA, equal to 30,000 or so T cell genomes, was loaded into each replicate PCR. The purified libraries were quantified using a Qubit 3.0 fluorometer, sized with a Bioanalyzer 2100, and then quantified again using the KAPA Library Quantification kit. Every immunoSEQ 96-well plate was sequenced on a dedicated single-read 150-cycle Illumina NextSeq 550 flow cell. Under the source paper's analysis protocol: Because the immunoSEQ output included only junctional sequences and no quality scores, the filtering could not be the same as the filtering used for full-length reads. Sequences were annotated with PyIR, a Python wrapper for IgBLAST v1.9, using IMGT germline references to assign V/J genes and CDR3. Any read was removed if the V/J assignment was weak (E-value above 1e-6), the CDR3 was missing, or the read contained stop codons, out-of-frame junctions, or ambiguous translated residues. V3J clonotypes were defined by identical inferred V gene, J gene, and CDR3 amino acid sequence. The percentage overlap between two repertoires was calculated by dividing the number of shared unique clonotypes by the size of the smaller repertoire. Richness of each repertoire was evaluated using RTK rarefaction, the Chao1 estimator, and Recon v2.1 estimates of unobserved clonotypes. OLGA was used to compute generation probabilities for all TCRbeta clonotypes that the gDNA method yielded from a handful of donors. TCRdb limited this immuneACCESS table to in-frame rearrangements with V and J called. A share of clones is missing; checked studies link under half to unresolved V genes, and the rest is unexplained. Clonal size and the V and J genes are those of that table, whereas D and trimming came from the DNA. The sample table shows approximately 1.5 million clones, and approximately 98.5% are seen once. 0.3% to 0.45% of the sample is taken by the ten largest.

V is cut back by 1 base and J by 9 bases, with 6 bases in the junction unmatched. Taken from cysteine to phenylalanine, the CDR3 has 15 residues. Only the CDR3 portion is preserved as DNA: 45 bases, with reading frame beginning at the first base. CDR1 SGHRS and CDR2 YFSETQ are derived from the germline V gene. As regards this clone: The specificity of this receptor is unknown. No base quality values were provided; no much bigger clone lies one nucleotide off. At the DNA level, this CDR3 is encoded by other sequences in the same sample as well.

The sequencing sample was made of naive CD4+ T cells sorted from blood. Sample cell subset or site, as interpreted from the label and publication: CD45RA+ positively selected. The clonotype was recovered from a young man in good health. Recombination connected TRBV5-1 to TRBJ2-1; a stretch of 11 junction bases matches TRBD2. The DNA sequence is TGCGCCAGCAGCTTGCTAGCGGGAGGTTCGGGTGAGCAGTTCTTC. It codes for CASSLLAGGSGEQFF.